These 27 T cell receptor beta chains share one sample of origin, sequenced in a study of response to subunit inactivated influenza vaccine. Each CDR3 protein gets one entry after TCRdb re-called the RT-PCR reads with MiXCR. This table holds about 160,000 distinct CDR3 sequences, 11% found once. The source material was non-naive T cells sorted from PBMCs, sampled 40 to 50 days after vaccination. The receptors stem from a man between 45 and 60 years old who received an inactivated influenza vaccine.

This clonotype was picked up a small number of times. The chain joins TRBV20-1 to TRBJ2-4; D perhaps matches TRBD2 (6 bases). V was cut by 3 bases and J by 3 bases, with 9 bases left in between. Germline V CDR1 and CDR2: DFQATT, SNEGSKA (reference sequence). CDR3 length: 13 residues. The CDR3 bases are TGCAGTGCTAGCATGGGGGGCAAAAACATTCAGTACTTC. It translates to CSASMGGKNIQYF.

The chain uses TRBV11-2 and TRBJ2-1, with 11 bases that match TRBD2. V was pared by 5 bases and J by 4 bases, with 10 bases of the junction left unmatched. This CDR3 is built from 17 residues. Germline V CDR1 and CDR2: SGHAT, FQNNGV. The CDR3: CASSGATSGTGYNEQFF. The DNA for the CDR3 is TGTGCCAGCAGCGGCGCGACTAGCGGGACTGGGTACAATGAGCAGTTCTTC. Drawing the rest from reference TRBV11-2 and TRBJ2-1, the complete variable domain is EAGVAQSPRYKIIEKRQSVAFWCNPISGHATLYWYQQILGQGPKLLIQFQNNGVVDDSQLPKDRFSAERLKGVDSTLKIQPAKLEDSAVYLCASSGATSGTGYNEQFFGPGTRLTVL.

The J gene is TRBJ2-5, the V gene TRBV7-2, with 9 positions matching TRBD1. Germline CDR1 is SGHTA and CDR2 is FQGNSA. This CDR3 spans 13 amino acids. V lost 3 bases and J lost 7; bases outside the gene matches: 3. The CDR3 DNA reads as TGTGCCAGCAGCTTCAAGACAGGGGGGACCCAGTACTTC. Encoded protein: CASSFKTGGTQYF. Variable domain in full (rest from reference TRBV7-2 and TRBJ2-5): GAGVSQSPSNKVTEKGKDVELRCDPISGHTALYWYRQSLGQGLEFLIYFQGNSAPDKSGLPSDRFSAERTGGSVSTLTIQRTQQEDSAVYLCASSFKTGGTQYFGPGTRLLVL.

This clonotype was seen ten or more times. The rearrangement links TRBV6-2 or TRBV6-3 to TRBJ2-1; no clear D gene. Germline assignment: CDR1 MNHEY and CDR2 SVGEGT. Trimming cost V 5 bases and J 3 bases, with 26 bases left between them. CDR3 length: 19 amino acids. The CDR3 nucleotides are TGTGCCAGCAGTCCCAAGAAGAAATTCCCGGCGGTAGACTACAATGAGCAGTTCTTC. This sequence encodes CASSPKKKFPAVDYNEQFF.

This rearrangement joins TRBV7-2 to TRBJ1-5, with 10 nucleotides matching TRBD1. V lost 4 bases and J lost 5; bases outside the gene matches: 5. CDR1 and CDR2 (germline): SGHTA, FQGNSA. The CDR3 totals 15 residues. This chain's CDR3 is CASSSWDRGDQPQHF. The CDR3 DNA reads TGTGCCAGCAGCTCTTGGGACAGGGGTGATCAGCCCCAGCATTTT. Full variable domain (outside the CDR3, taken from reference TRBV7-2 and TRBJ1-5): GAGVSQSPSNKVTEKGKDVELRCDPISGHTALYWYRQSLGQGLEFLIYFQGNSAPDKSGLPSDRFSAERTGGSVSTLTIQRTQQEDSAVYLCASSSWDRGDQPQHFGDGTRLSIL.

This chain connects TRBV12-5 to TRBJ2-1; D is tentatively TRBD1 or TRBD2 (5 bases each). This CDR3 comprises 14 residues. Trimming removed 3 bases at V and 10 bases at J, with 16 bases between. The germline V gene has CDR1 LGHNT and CDR2 FRNRAP. The CDR3 bases are TGTGCTAGTGGTTTTGTTGGGCCGGGGCTAGAGCAGTTCTTC. Translating it yields CASGFVGPGLEQFF.

The chain recombines TRBV5-6 with TRBJ2-5; 8 bases line up with TRBD1. The CDR3 runs to 14 residues. V was clipped by 3 bases and J by 9 bases; unmatched bases: 10. Germline CDR1 is SGHDT and CDR2 is YYEEEE. The chain's CDR3 is CASSSSGQEGSQYF. The CDR3 DNA is TGTGCCAGCAGCTCGTCGGGACAGGAGGGCTCCCAGTACTTC.

The sample holds many counts of this clonotype. The chain joins TRBV9 to TRBJ2-5, with a weak D call TRBD2 (5 bases). There are 13 residues in the CDR3. V lost 4 bases and J lost 5, with 12 bases in between. Germline V lookup: CDR1 SGDLS, CDR2 YYNGEE. DNA of the CDR3: TGTGCCAGCAGCCCCCGGGCGGGTGAGACCCAGTACTTC. This translates into CASSPRAGETQYF.

This clonotype was observed many times. The V and J genes are TRBV11-2 and TRBJ2-4; D call uncertain. Germline CDR1 is SGHAT and CDR2 is FQNNGV. V shed 1 base and J shed 8 bases, with 15 bases lying between them. This CDR3 has 15 residues. The CDR3 spells CASSLARSGRDIQYF. CDR3 DNA sequence: TGTGCCAGCAGCTTAGCCCGATCCGGCAGAGACATTCAGTACTTC.

This clonotype was detected only a few times. The CDR3 bases are TGCAGTGCAAGCTGGGGACATGAGCAGTTCTTC. Protein product: CSASWGHEQFF. The J gene is TRBJ2-1, the V gene TRBV20-1; D tentatively reads TRBD1 or TRBD2 (5 bases each). Between the trimmed V and J ends, which lost 6 bases and 8 bases, there was a span of 11 bases. The CDR3 is 11 amino acids. Germline V gives CDR1 DFQATT, CDR2 SNEGSKA (reference sequence).

This clonotype was observed a single time. The J gene is TRBJ1-1, the V gene TRBV10-3, with D uncertain. The CDR3 contains 13 residues. The germline V gene encodes CDR1 ENHRY and CDR2 SYGVKD. Trimming removed 6 bases from V and 2 bases from J, with 10 bases in between. CDR3 amino acids: CAISDRGNTEAFF. Here the CDR3 DNA reads TGTGCCATCAGCGACCGGGGAAACACTGAAGCTTTCTTT.

This clonotype has only a few counts. The V and J genes are TRBV6-2 or TRBV6-3 and TRBJ2-7; 7 positions agree with TRBD1. The CDR3 sequence is 13 residues long. Germline V CDR1 and CDR2: MNHEY, SVGEGT. The V segment lost 5 bases and the J segment 3 bases; nucleotides outside the gene matches: 4. The CDR3 DNA follows: TGTGCCAGCAGTCCGGGACAGTACTACGAGCAGTACTTC. This sequence encodes CASSPGQYYEQYF.

This clonotype was recorded a few times. This chain connects TRBV29-1 to TRBJ2-1; D is ambiguous. CDR1 is SQVTM and CDR2 is ANQGSEA in the germline V gene. Trimming left V 5 bases short and J 3 bases short, with 14 bases between. The CDR3 length is 14 residues. The CDR3 sequence is CSVIDKERYNEQFF. The CDR3 DNA sequence: TGCAGCGTTATTGACAAGGAACGCTACAATGAGCAGTTCTTC.

V gene TRBV27 combines with J gene TRBJ2-7, with D maybe TRBD2 (6 bases). Deletions cut 5 bases from V and 5 bases from J, with 16 bases between. The CDR3 has 14 amino acids. Germline values: CDR1 MNHEY, CDR2 SMNVEV (reference sequence). The CDR3 loop is CASSQRARGNEQYF. CDR3 coding DNA: TGTGCCAGCAGTCAGCGGGCCCGAGGGAACGAGCAGTACTTC.

This clonotype was recorded a few times. V gene TRBV12-3 or TRBV12-4 combines with J gene TRBJ2-4, with D possibly matching TRBD2 (6 bases). The CDR3 loop spans 14 amino acids. V lost 1 base, J lost 3 bases, and 7 bases lay in between. CDR3 nucleotide sequence: TGTGCCAGCAGTTTAGGGCGGGACAAAAACATTCAGTACTTC. Its translation: CASSLGRDKNIQYF.

This clonotype was observed a handful of times. The rearrangement uses TRBV7-9 and TRBJ2-2; D gene unclear. Trimming took 0 bases from V and 0 from J, leaving 11 bases between them. Germline-derived CDR1 and CDR2 are SEHNR and FQNEAQ (reference sequence). The CDR3 is 17 amino acids. The CDR3 DNA reads TGTGCCAGCAGCTTAGCGCCACATTGGTCGAACACCGGGGAGCTGTTTTTT. Residues: CASSLAPHWSNTGELFF.

Ten or more counts support this clonotype. The rearrangement links TRBV28 to TRBJ2-4; D remains ambiguous. This CDR3 is built from 16 residues. The ends were cut back, 3 bases at V and 3 bases at J, with 15 bases in the middle. Germline V lookup: CDR1 MDHEN, CDR2 SYDVKM. CDR3 sequence reads: CASSFLGETYKNIQYF. In DNA form, the CDR3 reads TGTGCCAGCAGTTTCTTGGGCGAAACCTACAAAAACATTCAGTACTTC. Variable domain in full (rest from reference TRBV28 and TRBJ2-4): DVKVTQSSRYLVKRTGEKVFLECVQDMDHENMFWYRQDPGLGLRLIYFSYDVKMKEKGDIPEGYSVSREKKERFSLILESASTNQTSMYLCASSFLGETYKNIQYFGAGTRLSVL.

The rearrangement joins TRBV20-1 to TRBJ2-5; tentatively, D is TRBD2 (7 bases). The CDR3 length is 15 residues. The V gene's germline CDR1 is DFQATT and CDR2 SNEGSKA (reference sequence). The ends were cut back, 6 bases at V and 1 base at J, with 18 bases in the middle. The CDR3 protein is CSAPGGGGSQETQYF. DNA of the CDR3: TGCAGTGCCCCTGGGGGAGGGGGTTCCCAAGAGACCCAGTACTTC.

At least ten counts were recorded for this clonotype. This chain joins TRBV5-1 and TRBJ2-4; 11 bases line up with TRBD2. The CDR3 covers 17 residues. V shed 2 bases, J shed 3 bases, and the junction held 7 bases outside the gene matches. Per the germline V gene, CDR1 is SGHRS and CDR2 is YFSETQ. Here the CDR3 DNA reads TGCGCCAGCAGCTTCACTAGCGGGAGATCAGGCAAAAACATTCAGTACTTC. It codes for CASSFTSGRSGKNIQYF.

The chain employs TRBV5-1 and TRBJ2-2, with TRBD2 identical over 7 bases. The J segment lost 0 bases and the V segment lost 4 bases, leaving 6 bases of the junction unmatched. The CDR3 loop spans 16 amino acids. Per the germline V gene, CDR1 is SGHRS and CDR2 is YFSETQ. The CDR3 region is CASSPVGGANTGELFF. CDR3 in DNA: TGCGCCAGCAGCCCGGTGGGGGGGGCGAACACCGGGGAGCTGTTTTTT.

This clonotype was detected a few times. The rearrangement uses TRBV6-6 and TRBJ2-5; D possibly matches TRBD1 or TRBD2 (5 bases each). V was shortened by 6 bases and J by 1 base, with 9 bases between the two germline ends. The CDR3 has 13 amino acids. The germline gives CDR1 MNHNY, CDR2 SVGAGI (reference sequence). CDR3 coding DNA: TGTGCCAGCAGCCCCGGGACCCAAGAGACCCAGTACTTC. It codes for CASSPGTQETQYF.

This clonotype has just a few counts. The V call is TRBV20-1, the J call TRBJ2-7; 7 bases map to TRBD2. V trimming: 4 bases; J trimming: 1 base; junction bases outside the gene matches: 4. CDR3 length: 13 residues. Per the germline V gene, CDR1 is DFQATT and CDR2 is SNEGSKA (reference sequence). The CDR3 region has the DNA TGCAGTGCTAACTGGCGGGGGTCCTACGAGCAGTACTTC. Encoded protein: CSANWRGSYEQYF.

This clonotype was recorded at least ten times. The chain carries TRBV20-1 and TRBJ2-5; D remains unclear. The CDR3 spans 12 residues. Germline assignment: CDR1 DFQATT and CDR2 SNEGSKA (reference sequence). Trimming stripped 2 bases from V and 2 bases from J, with 6 bases between. CDR3 sequence: CSARMIQETQYF. The DNA for the CDR3 is TGCAGTGCTAGAATGATACAAGAGACCCAGTACTTC.

V gene TRBV7-2 combines with J gene TRBJ2-7, with TRBD2 matching over 9 bases. CDR3 length equals 15 residues. J gave up 6 bases and V 5 bases, and 11 bases lay outside the gene matches. Germline CDR1 is SGHTA and CDR2 is FQGNSA. The CDR3 nucleotides are TGTGCCAGCAGCCCAGCCGGGACTAGCTATGGCGAGCAGTACTTC. Encoded protein: CASSPAGTSYGEQYF.

The rearrangement uses TRBV3-1 and TRBJ1-1, with 8 bases lining up with TRBD1. J was trimmed by 5 bases and V by 2 bases; bases with no gene match: 7. Germline V lookup: CDR1 LGHDT, CDR2 YNNKEL (reference sequence). The CDR3 has 15 residues. CDR3 DNA: TGTGCCAGCAGCCAAATTGGACAGGGAAATACTGAAGCTTTCTTT. Translating gives CASSQIGQGNTEAFF.

The sample holds a few counts of this clonotype. The chain combines TRBV20-1 with TRBJ2-5, with D perhaps TRBD1 or TRBD2 (5 bases each). The CDR3 loop spans 13 amino acids. Germline V gene lookup returns CDR1 DFQATT and CDR2 SNEGSKA (reference sequence). V was shortened by 3 bases and J by 5 bases, with 13 bases between the two germline ends. The CDR3 reads CSARVEWGETQYF. CDR3 bases: TGCAGTGCTAGGGTGGAGTGGGGGGAGACCCAGTACTTC.

V and J are TRBV2 and TRBJ2-1; D not resolved. V was clipped by 10 bases and J by 5 bases, with 15 bases between them. Per germline, CDR1 SNHLY and CDR2 FYNNEI. The CDR3 runs 13 residues. CDR3: CATTHEIDNEQFF. CDR3 coding DNA: TGTGCCACCACCCACGAAATAGACAATGAGCAGTTCTTC.